This TCR beta chain emerged from a study of blood T cell repertoires in COVID-19 (dated by TCRdb to the early 2020s). As for the study more broadly: Samples covering the acute and convalescent phases of COVID-19 were provided by collaborators in the United States, Italy and Spain. HLA class I and class II types, where available, came from metadata supplied by the sample provider rather than from assay-based typing. The prospective study material was composed of cDNA or gDNA derived from T cells, B-cell-depleted T cells, or PBMCs. A freely available public database, intended as a resource for researchers studying the immune response to SARS-CoV-2, is where the repertoires were released. Samples were obtained from the ongoing ImmuneRACE study (first 160 participants) and from approximately 1,200 subjects provided by 6 global collaborators. The dataset comprised deeply sampled blood TCRbeta repertoires from subjects exposed to, actively infected with, or recovered from COVID-19. Nearly every sample came with metadata listing a de-identified subject ID, COVID-19 status, age in years and sex. Points the paper makes about the study in general: The amount of clinical and demographic metadata varied by source and participant and was provided uncurated.

Enrolling through a virtual design, the prospective study's participants ranged in age from roughly 18 to 95 years and lived across 20 to 25 United States geographic areas. In the prospective study, cohorts were assigned on the basis of participant-reported clinical history obtained from a screening survey and a study questionnaire. Recovered participants in ImmuneRACE Cohort 3 were defined by two consecutive negative NP/OP PCR tests, clearance by a healthcare professional, or resolution of symptoms. In the prospective study, mobile phlebotomists collected whole blood, serum and a nasopharyngeal or oropharyngeal swab from each participant. Prospective study participants could optionally give additional blood draws and questionnaires over a roughly two-month period. Before DNA extraction, prospective study blood samples were shipped either frozen or at room temperature. TCRbeta CDR3 regions were amplified from genomic DNA using the immunoSEQ Assay, a bias-controlled multiplex PCR. Concerning the study's data processing: Within the assay, amplification of reference gene primers was used to estimate how many nucleated cells each sample contained. To quantify the absolute abundance of each unique TCRbeta CDR3 rearrangement, sequence reads were collapsed and filtered. For each sample, productive Simpson clonality was calculated as the square root of Simpson's diversity index across productive rearrangements. TCRdb mirrors the immuneACCESS table, restricted to in-frame sequences. Some clones are absent from its copies; in checked studies, under half trace to an unresolved V gene, and the reason for the others is unknown. That table supplies the V and J calls and clone size; D and trimming were determined from the DNA. The sample table holds around 300,000 clones, of which about nine tenths were seen once. About 1.7% of the sample is taken by the ten largest.

A note on this clone: Its antigen target is currently unknown. Per-base qualities were not stored, and no clone one base away is much larger.

From cysteine to phenylalanine, the CDR3 is 13 amino acids long. The read is trimmed to its CDR3 DNA, 39 bases read in frame from base 1. V drops 5 bases and J drops 7 bases, leaving 14 bases in between. The germline V gene gives CDR1 as SGHTA and CDR2 as FQGTGA. The source is a woman between 40 and 55 years old who had recovered from COVID-19. What was sequenced was PBMCs or T cells enriched from blood (not recorded which). The chain is encoded by TRBV7-3 joined to TRBJ1-2; tentative D gene TRBD1, with 6 bases matching. The DNA sequence follows: TGTGCCAGCAGCAGCCTACAGGGTAGTGGCTACACCTTC. Its translation is CASSSLQGSGYTF.